The 2 T cell receptor beta chains below all came from one sample that was sequenced in a study of T-cell memory formation after mild COVID-19. TCRdb re-called the 5' RACE reads through MiXCR, storing one row per CDR3 protein. The repertoire includes about 160,000 distinct CDR3 sequences, roughly 30% of them detected once, and around 13% sits in the top ten. The sample was PBMCs or a T cell subset sorted from them (not recorded which). The receptors here all came from an adult woman who had mild COVID-19 (a few samples of this study predate the infection). Cell type and time point are not known.

The chain carries TRBV14 and TRBJ1-3; 9 bases align to TRBD1. The CDR3 is made up of 15 amino acids. The germline CDR1 and CDR2 sequences are SGHDN and FVKESK. With V trimmed by 2 bases and J by 5 bases, 4 bases remained unmatched. CDR3 coding DNA: TGTGCCAGCAGCCAACAACAGGGGGCTAGAAACACCATATATTTT. It translates to CASSQQQGARNTIYF.

The chain is built from TRBV11-3 and TRBJ2-1, with 15 bases fitting TRBD2. The CDR3 length is 15 residues. CDR1 and CDR2 (germline): SGHNT, YENEEA. V lost 1 base and J lost 13; bases outside the gene matches: 5. Here the CDR3 reads CASSLVPGLAGGQFF. CDR3 DNA: TGTGCCAGCAGCTTAGTCCCGGGACTAGCGGGAGGTCAGTTCTTC.